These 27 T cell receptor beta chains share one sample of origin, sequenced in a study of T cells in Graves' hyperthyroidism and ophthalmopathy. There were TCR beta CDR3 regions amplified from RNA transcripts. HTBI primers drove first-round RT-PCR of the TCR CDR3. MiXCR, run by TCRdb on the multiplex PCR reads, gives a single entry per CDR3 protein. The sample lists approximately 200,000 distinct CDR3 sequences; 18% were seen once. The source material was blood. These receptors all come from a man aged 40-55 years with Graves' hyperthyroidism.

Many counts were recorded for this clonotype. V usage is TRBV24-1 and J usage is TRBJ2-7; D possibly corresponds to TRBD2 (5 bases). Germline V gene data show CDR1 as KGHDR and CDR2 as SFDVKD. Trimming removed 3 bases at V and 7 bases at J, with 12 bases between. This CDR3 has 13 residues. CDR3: CATSDGGRREQYF. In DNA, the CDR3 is TGTGCCACCAGTGATGGCGGAAGGAGGGAGCAGTACTTC.

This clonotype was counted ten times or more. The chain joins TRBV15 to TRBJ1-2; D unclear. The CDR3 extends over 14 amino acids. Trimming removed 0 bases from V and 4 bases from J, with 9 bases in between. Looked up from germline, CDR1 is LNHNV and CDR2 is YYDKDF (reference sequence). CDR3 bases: TGTGCCACCAGCAGAGAGAGTAGGGCCTATGGCTACACCTTC. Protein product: CATSRESRAYGYTF.

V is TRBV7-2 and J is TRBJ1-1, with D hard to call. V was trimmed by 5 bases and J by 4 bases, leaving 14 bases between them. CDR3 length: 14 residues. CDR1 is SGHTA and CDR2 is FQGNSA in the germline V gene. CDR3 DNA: TGTGCCAGCAGCCCCAACAAGGTGGGCACTGAAGCTTTCTTT. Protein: CASSPNKVGTEAFF.

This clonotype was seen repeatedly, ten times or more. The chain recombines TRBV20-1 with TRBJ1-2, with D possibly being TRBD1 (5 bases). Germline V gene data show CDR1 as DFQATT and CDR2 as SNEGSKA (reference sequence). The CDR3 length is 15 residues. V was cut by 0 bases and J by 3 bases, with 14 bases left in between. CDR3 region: CSAREAGRDDYGYTF. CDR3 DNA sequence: TGCAGTGCTAGAGAGGCGGGCAGGGACGACTATGGCTACACCTTC.

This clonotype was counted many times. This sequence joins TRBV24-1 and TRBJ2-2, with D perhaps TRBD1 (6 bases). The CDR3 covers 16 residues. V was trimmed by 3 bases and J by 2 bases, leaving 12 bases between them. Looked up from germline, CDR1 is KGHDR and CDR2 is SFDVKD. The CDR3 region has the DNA TGTGCCACCAGTGATCCAGGGGCTGTAAACACCGGGGAGCTGTTTTTT. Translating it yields CATSDPGAVNTGELFF.

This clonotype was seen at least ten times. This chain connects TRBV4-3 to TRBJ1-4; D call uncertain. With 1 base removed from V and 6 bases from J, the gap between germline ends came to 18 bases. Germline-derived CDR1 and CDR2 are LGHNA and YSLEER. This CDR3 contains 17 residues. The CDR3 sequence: CASSQVSVSRRDEKLFF. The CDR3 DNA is TGCGCCAGCAGCCAAGTGTCTGTTTCCAGGCGTGATGAAAAACTGTTTTTT.

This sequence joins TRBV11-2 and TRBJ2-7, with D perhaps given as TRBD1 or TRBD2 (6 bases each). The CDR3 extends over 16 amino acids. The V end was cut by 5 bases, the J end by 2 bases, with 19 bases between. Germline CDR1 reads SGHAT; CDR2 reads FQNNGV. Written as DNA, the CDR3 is TGTGCCAGCAGCACCCTAGGGTCGGGGGCCGCCTACGAGCAGTACTTC. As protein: CASSTLGSGAAYEQYF. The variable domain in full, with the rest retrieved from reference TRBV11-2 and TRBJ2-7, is EAGVAQSPRYKIIEKRQSVAFWCNPISGHATLYWYQQILGQGPKLLIQFQNNGVVDDSQLPKDRFSAERLKGVDSTLKIQPAKLEDSAVYLCASSTLGSGAAYEQYFGPGTRLTVT.

The CDR3 here is CASSWDSNNSPLHF. CDR3 bases: TGTGCCAGCAGCTGGGACAGTAATAATTCACCCCTCCACTTT. The chain couples TRBV7-9 to TRBJ1-6; TRBD1 matches 7 bases. J was trimmed by 5 bases and V by 4 bases; bases with no gene match: 2. The CDR3 spans 14 residues. Germline CDR1 reads SEHNR; CDR2 reads FQNEAQ (reference sequence).

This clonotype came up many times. This chain's CDR3 is CASRHSRDSNQPQHF. In DNA, the CDR3 is TGTGCCAGCAGGCATTCCCGGGACAGCAATCAGCCCCAGCATTTT. The gene calls are TRBV6-1 and TRBJ1-5; D might be TRBD1 (5 bases). Trimming removed 6 bases at V and 1 base at J, with 13 bases between. CDR1 is MNHNS, CDR2 SASEGT, per germline. CDR3 size: 15 residues.

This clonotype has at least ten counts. The CDR3 DNA reads as TGTGCCATTGGGACGGGGGGGCGCCCAGATACGCAGTATTTT. Protein sequence: CAIGTGGRPDTQYF. V usage is TRBV6-1 and J usage is TRBJ2-3; 8 nucleotides align to TRBD2. Trimming at V came to 10 bases and at J to 4 bases, leaving 10 bases not matched to a gene. Germline CDR1 is MNHNS and CDR2 is SASEGT. This CDR3 is built from 14 residues.

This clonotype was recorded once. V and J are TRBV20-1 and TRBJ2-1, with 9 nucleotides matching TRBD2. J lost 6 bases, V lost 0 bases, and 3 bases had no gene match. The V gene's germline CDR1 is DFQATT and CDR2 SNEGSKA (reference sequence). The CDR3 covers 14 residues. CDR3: CSARDGRGGNEQFF. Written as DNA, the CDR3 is TGCAGTGCTAGAGATGGGCGGGGGGGCAATGAGCAGTTCTTC.

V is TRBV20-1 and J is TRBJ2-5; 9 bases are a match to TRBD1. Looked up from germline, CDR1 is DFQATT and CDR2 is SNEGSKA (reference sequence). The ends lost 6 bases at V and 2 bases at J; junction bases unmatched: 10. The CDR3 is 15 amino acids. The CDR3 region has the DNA TGCAGTGCCCTTGACAGGGGGAAGAATCAAGAGACCCAGTACTTC. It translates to CSALDRGKNQETQYF.

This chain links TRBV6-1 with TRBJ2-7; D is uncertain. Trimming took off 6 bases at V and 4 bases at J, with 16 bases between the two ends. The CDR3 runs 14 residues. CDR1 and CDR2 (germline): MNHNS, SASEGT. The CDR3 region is CASRQNGPYYEQYF. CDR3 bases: TGTGCCAGCAGACAGAACGGGCCATATTACGAGCAGTACTTC.

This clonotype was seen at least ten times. This chain's CDR3 is CASNLMGGYNEQFF. In DNA, the CDR3 is TGTGCCAGCAACCTAATGGGGGGATACAATGAGCAGTTCTTC. The chain joins TRBV6-2 or TRBV6-3 to TRBJ2-1; weak D call: TRBD2 (6 bases). The ends were cut back, 7 bases at V and 4 bases at J, with 14 bases in the middle. The CDR3 is made up of 14 amino acids. Germline V gene data show CDR1 as MNHEY and CDR2 as SVGEGT.

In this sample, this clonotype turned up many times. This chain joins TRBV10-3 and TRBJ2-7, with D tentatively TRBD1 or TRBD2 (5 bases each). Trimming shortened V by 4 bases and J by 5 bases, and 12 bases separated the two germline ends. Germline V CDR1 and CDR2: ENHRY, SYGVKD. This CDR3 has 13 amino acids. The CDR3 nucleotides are TGTGCCATCAGTGGGAATCAGGGAGACGAGCAGTACTTC. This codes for CAISGNQGDEQYF.

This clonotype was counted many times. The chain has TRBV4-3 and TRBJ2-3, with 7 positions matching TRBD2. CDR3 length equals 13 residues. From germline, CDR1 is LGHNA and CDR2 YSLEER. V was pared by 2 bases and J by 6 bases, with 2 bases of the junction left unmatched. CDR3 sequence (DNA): TGCGCCAGCAGCCAACTCGGGAGGGATACGCAGTATTTT. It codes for CASSQLGRDTQYF.

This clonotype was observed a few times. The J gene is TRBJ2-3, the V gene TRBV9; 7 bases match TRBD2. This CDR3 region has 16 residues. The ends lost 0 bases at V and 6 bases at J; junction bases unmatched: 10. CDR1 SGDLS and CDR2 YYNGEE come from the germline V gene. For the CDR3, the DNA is TGTGCCAGCAGCGTAGGGGTGACCCGGGGGGATGATACGCAGTATTTT. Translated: CASSVGVTRGDDTQYF.

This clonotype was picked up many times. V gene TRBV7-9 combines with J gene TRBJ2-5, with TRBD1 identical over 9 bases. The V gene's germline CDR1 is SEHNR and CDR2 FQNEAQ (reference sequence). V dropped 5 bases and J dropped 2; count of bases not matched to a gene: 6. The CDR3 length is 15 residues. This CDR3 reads CASSRTGAMQETQYF. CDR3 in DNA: TGTGCCAGCAGCCGGACAGGGGCCATGCAAGAGACCCAGTACTTC.

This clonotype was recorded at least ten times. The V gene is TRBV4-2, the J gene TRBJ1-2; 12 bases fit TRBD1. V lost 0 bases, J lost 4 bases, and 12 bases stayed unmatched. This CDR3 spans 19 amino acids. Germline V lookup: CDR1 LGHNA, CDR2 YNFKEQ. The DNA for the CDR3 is TGTGCCAGCAGCCAAGAGGGGGACAGGGGGCCTTCTCCGCGCTATGGCTACACCTTC. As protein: CASSQEGDRGPSPRYGYTF.

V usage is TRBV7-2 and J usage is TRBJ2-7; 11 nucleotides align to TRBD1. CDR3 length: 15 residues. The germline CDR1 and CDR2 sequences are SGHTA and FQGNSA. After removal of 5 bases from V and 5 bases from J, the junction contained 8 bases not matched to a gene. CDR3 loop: CASSIRDRGIHEQYF. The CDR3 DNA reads TGTGCCAGCAGCATCCGGGACAGGGGGATCCACGAGCAGTACTTC.

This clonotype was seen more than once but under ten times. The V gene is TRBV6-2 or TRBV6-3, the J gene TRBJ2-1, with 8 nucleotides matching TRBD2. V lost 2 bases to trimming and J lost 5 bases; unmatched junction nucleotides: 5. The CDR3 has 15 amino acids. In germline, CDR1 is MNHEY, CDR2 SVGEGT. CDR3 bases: TGTGCCAGCAGTTACGGGGCGGGGGGCCACAATGAGCAGTTCTTC. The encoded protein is CASSYGAGGHNEQFF.

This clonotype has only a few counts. In DNA form, the CDR3 reads TGTGCCAGCAGCCCCCGGGTAGCGGGGCTCTACGAGCAGTACTTC. This encodes CASSPRVAGLYEQYF. The rearrangement uses TRBV3-1 and TRBJ2-7, with TRBD2 matching over 8 bases. The CDR3 loop spans 15 amino acids. V gave up 4 bases and J gave up 3 bases; unmatched junction bases: 8. The germline V gene has CDR1 LGHDT and CDR2 YNNKEL (reference sequence).

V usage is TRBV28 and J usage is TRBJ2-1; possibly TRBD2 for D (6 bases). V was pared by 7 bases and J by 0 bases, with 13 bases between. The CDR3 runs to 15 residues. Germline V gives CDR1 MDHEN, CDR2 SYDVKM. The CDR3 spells CASTWWGLSYNEQFF. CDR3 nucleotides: TGTGCCAGCACCTGGTGGGGACTCTCCTACAATGAGCAGTTCTTC.

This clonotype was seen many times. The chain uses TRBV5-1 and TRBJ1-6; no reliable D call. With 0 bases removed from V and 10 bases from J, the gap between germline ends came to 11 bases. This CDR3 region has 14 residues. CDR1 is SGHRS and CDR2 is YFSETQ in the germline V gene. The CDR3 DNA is TGCGCCAGCAGCTTGGCCTACATGGGGTCACCCCTCCACTTT. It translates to CASSLAYMGSPLHF.

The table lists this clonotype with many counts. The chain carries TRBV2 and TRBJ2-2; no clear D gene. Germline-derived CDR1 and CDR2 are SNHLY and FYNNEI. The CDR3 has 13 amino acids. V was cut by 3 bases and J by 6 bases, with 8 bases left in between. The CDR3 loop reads CASSDSEAGELFF. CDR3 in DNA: TGTGCCAGCAGTGATTCAGAGGCCGGGGAGCTGTTTTTT. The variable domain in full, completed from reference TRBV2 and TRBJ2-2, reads EPEVTQTPSHQVTQMGQEVILRCVPISNHLYFYWYRQILGQKVEFLVSFYNNEISEKSEIFDDQFSVERPDGSNFTLKIRSTKLEDSAMYFCASSDSEAGELFFGEGSRLTVL.

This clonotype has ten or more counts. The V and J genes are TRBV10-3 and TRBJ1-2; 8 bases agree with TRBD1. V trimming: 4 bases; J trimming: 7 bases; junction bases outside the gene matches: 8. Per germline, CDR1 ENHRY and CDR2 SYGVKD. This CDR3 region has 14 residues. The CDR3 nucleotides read TGTGCCATCAGTGCAGAACAGGGGGTATTTGGCTACACCTTC. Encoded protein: CAISAEQGVFGYTF.

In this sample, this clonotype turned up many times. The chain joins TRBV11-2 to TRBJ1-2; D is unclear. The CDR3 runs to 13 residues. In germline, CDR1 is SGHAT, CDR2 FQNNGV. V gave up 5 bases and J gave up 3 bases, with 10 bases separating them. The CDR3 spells CASSREGYYGYTF. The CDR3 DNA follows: TGTGCCAGCAGCCGTGAGGGATACTATGGCTACACCTTC.